This T cell receptor (beta chain) was observed in a study of breast tumors, draining lymph nodes, adjacent tissues. Axillary draining lymph nodes of breast cancer patients supplied the node samples. CDR3 length: 14 residues. With 8 bases clipped from V and 5 bases from J, the junction kept 8 bases outside the gene matches. Overall study results and limits: Luminal-like breast cancer showed significantly greater tumor-nontumor repertoire similarity than basal-like breast cancer did. Compared with lymph nodes, tumors were less diverse; compared with nontumor tissue, more.

Concerning this clonotype itself: Its specificity is not known.

In TCRdb, the multiplex PCR reads were re-called with MiXCR into one record per CDR3 protein. The sample lists 100,000 to 150,000 distinct CDR3 sequences, just under 20% seen once, with 3.5% to 4.5% in the top ten. The source material was axillary lymph node tissue. The genes are TRBV12-3 or TRBV12-4 and TRBJ2-2; 7 bases agree with TRBD2. The source is a female donor with breast cancer. Some clones in this sample may be carry-over from other donors' samples. In DNA, the CDR3 is TGTGCCAGCTTCAAGCGGGGAGGGACCGGGGAGCTGTTTTTT. Residues: CASFKRGGTGELFF.